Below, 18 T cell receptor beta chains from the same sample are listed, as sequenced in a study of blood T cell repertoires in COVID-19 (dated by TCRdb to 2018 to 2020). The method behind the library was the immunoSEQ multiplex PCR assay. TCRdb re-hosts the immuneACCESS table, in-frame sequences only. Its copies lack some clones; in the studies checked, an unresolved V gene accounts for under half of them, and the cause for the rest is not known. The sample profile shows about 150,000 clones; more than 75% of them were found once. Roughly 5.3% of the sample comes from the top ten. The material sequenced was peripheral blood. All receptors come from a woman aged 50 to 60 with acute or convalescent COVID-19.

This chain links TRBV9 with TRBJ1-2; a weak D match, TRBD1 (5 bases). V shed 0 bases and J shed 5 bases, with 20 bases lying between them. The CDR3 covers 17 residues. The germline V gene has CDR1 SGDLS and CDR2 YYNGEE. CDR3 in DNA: TGTGCCAGCAGCGTAGGCACAGGAGAGGCCACGGAATATGGCTACACCTTC. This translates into CASSVGTGEATEYGYTF.

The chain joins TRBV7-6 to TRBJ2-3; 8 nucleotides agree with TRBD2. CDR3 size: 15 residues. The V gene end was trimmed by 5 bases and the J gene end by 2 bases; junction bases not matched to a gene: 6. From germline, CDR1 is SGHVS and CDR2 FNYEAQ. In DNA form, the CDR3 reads TGTGCCAGCAGCATAAGCGGGGGCAACACAGATACGCAGTATTTT. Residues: CASSISGGNTDTQYF.

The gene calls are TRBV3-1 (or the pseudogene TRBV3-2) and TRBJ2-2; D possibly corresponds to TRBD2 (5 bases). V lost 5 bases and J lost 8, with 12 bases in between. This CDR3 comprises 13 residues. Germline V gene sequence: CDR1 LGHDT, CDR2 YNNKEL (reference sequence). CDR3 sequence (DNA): TGTGCCAGCAGCAGACGGGATCCGGGGGAGCTGTTTTTT. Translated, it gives CASSRRDPGELFF.

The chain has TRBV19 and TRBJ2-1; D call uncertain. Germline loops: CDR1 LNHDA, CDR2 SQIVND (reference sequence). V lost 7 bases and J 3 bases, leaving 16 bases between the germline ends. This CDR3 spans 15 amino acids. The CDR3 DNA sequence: TGTGCCAGTACCCAGGCCCCGGCGATCTACAATGAGCAGTTCTTC. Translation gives CASTQAPAIYNEQFF. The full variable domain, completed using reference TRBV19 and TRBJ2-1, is DGGITQSPKYLFRKEGQNVTLSCEQNLNHDAMYWYRQDPGQGLRLIYYSQIVNDFQKGDIAEGYSVSREKKESFPLTVTSAQKNPTAFYLCASTQAPAIYNEQFFGPGTRLTVL.

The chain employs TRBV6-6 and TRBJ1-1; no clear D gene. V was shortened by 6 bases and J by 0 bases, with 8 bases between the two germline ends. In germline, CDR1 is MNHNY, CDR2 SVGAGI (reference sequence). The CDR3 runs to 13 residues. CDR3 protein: CASSQALNTEAFF. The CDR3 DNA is TGTGCCAGCAGCCAAGCACTGAACACTGAAGCTTTCTTT.

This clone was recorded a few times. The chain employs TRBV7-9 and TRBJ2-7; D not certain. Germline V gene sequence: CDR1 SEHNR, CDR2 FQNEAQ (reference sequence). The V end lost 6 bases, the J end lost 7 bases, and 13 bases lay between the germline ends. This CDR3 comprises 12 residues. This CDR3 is CASRPSSGEQYF. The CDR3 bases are TGTGCCAGCAGACCGAGTTCGGGTGAGCAGTACTTC.

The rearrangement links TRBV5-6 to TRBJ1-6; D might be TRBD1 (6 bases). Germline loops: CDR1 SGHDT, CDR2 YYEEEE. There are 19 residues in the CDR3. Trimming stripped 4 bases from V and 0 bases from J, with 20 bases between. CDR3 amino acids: CASSPRVGGGLSYNSPLHF. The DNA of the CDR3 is TGTGCCAGCAGCCCCCGCGTTGGGGGCGGTCTCTCCTATAATTCACCCCTCCACTTT.

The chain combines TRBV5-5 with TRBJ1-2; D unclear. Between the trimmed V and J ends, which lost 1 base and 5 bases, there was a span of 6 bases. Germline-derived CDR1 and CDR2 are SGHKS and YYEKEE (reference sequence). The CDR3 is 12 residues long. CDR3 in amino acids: CASSLTNYGYTF. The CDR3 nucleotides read TGTGCCAGCAGCTTGACAAATTATGGCTACACCTTC.

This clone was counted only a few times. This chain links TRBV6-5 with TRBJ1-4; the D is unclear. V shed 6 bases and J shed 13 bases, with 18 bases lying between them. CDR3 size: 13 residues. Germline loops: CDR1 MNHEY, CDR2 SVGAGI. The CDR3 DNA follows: TGTGCCAGCAGCGACTATTTCGGGAGCGGACTGTTTTTT. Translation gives CASSDYFGSGLFF.

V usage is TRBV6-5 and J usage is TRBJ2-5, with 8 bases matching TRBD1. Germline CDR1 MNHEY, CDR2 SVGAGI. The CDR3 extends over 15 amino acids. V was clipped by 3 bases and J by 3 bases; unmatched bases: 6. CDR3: CASSYYGQGEETQYF. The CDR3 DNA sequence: TGTGCCAGCAGTTATTACGGACAGGGAGAAGAGACCCAGTACTTC.

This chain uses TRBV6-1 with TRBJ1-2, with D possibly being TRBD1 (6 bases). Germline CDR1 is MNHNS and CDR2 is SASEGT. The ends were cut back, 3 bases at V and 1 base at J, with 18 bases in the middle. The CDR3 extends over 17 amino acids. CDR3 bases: TGTGCCAGCAGTGACCAGGCCCCGACGGACAGTAACTATGGCTACACCTTC. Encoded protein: CASSDQAPTDSNYGYTF.

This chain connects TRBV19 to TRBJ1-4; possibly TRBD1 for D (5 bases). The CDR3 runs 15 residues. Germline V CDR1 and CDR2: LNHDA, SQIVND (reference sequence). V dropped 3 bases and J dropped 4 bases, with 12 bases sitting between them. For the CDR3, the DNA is TGTGCCAGTAGTATGGTGACAGCTCGTAATGAAAAACTGTTTTTT. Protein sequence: CASSMVTARNEKLFF.

The chain's CDR3 is CASKTEGAGNQPQHF. CDR3 coding DNA: TGTGCCAGCAAGACTGAGGGGGCCGGCAATCAGCCCCAGCATTTT. The rearrangement joins TRBV2 to TRBJ1-5; TRBD1 matches at 7 bases. The CDR3 runs 15 residues. Germline trimming cut 7 bases from V and 2 bases from J; bases unmatched to any gene: 8. Germline assignment: CDR1 SNHLY and CDR2 FYNNEI.

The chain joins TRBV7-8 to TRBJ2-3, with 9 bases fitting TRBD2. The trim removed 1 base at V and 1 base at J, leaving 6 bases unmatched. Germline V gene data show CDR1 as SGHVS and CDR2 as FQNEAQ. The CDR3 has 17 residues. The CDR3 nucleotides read TGTGCCAGCAGCTTAGGTCGAGCGGGGGGACGCACAGATACGCAGTATTTT. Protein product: CASSLGRAGGRTDTQYF.

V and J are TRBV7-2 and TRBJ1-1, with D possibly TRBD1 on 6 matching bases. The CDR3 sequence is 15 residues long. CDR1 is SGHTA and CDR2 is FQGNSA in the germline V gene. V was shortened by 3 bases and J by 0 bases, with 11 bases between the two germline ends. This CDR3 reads CASSLGHLMNTEAFF. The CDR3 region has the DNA TGTGCCAGCAGCTTGGGACACCTCATGAACACTGAAGCTTTCTTT.

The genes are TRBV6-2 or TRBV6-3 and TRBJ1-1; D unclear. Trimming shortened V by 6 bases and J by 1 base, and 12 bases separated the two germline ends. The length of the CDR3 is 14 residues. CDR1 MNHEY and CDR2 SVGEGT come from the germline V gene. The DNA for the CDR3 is TGTGCCAGCAGCACTTTTGGGCAGAACACTGAAGCTTTCTTT. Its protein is CASSTFGQNTEAFF.

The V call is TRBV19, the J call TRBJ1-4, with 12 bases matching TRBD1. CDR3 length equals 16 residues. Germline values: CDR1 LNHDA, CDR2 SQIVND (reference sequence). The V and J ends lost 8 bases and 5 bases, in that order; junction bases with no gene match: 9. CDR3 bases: TGTGCCAGTCGGGACAGGGGGCGGCAGGGGAATGAAAAACTGTTTTTT. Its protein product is CASRDRGRQGNEKLFF.

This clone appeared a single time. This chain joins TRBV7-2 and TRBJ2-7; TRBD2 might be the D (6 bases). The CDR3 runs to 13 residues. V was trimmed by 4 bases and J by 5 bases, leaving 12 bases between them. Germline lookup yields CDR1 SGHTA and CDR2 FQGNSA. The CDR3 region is CASSYGRENEQYF. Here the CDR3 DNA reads TGTGCCAGCAGCTACGGACGGGAGAACGAGCAGTACTTC.